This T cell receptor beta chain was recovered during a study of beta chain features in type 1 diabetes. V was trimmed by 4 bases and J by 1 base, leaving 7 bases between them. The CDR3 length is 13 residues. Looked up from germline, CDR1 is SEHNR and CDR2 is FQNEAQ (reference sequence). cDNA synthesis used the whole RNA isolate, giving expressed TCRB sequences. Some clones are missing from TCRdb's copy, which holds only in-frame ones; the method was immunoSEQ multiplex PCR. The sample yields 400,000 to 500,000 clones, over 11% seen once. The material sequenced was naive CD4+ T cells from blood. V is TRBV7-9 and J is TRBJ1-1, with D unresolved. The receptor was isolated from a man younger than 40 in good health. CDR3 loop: CASSSYRNTEAFF. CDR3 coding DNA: TGTGCCAGCAGCTCCTACCGGAACACTGAAGCTTTCTTT.